This is a list of T cell receptor beta chains from one sample in a study of shared clonotypes between healthy human individuals. Sequencing was performed with immunoSEQ multiplex PCR; in TCRdb, only in-frame clones are kept and a portion is missing. Of around 610,000 clones listed, 90% to 97% are singletons. Sequenced: naive CD8+ T cells sorted from blood. The receptors originated from a woman aged 25 to 39 in good health. Both conserved end residues are part of each CDR3. A D gene is named only where the DNA matches it firmly. Some rows mark clone size as missing; the rest say once, few, many or name a class of expanded clone.

J: TRBJ2-7; size: -; V: TRBV19; D: TRBD1; CDR3: CASSDPDRGYEQYF; DNA: TGTGCCAGTAGTGACCCGGACAGGGGCTACGAGCAGTACTTC
J: TRBJ1-5; size: -; V: TRBV28; D: TRBD1; CDR3: CASSLPGTGFQPQHF; DNA: TGTGCCAGCAGTCTTCCCGGGACAGGGTTTCAGCCCCAGCATTTT
J: TRBJ2-7; size: -; V: TRBV4-1; D: -; CDR3: CASSQEESGPGEQYF; DNA: TGCGCCAGCAGCCAAGAAGAGAGCGGCCCAGGCGAGCAGTACTTC
J: TRBJ2-7; size: -; V: TRBV10-2; D: TRBD2; CDR3: CASSKLAGAYEQYF; DNA: TGCGCCAGCAGTAAACTAGCGGGAGCCTACGAGCAGTACTTC
J: TRBJ2-1; size: -; V: TRBV28; D: -; CDR3: CASSWGLGEQFF; DNA: TGTGCCAGCAGTTGGGGTTTGGGTGAGCAGTTCTTC
J: TRBJ1-1; size: -; V: TRBV2; D: -; CDR3: CASSVGGNTEAFF; DNA: TGTGCCAGCAGTGTCGGGGGGAACACTGAAGCTTTCTTT
J: TRBJ2-3; size: -; V: TRBV19; D: -; CDR3: CASSILSHTDTQYF; DNA: TGTGCCAGTAGTATTTTGAGTCACACAGATACGCAGTATTTT
J: TRBJ2-7; size: once; V: TRBV5-8; D: -; CDR3: CASRRRGSYEQYF; DNA: TGTGCCAGCAGGCGGCGAGGTTCCTACGAGCAGTACTTC
J: TRBJ2-1; size: -; V: TRBV28; D: -; CDR3: CASSFFRGSGGYSYNEQFF; DNA: TGTGCCAGCAGTTTTTTCCGAGGTAGCGGAGGATACTCCTACAATGAGCAGTTCTTC
J: TRBJ2-3; size: -; V: TRBV5-4; D: -; CDR3: CASSSSWGNTDTQYF; DNA: TGTGCCAGCAGCTCCTCTTGGGGGAATACAGATACGCAGTATTTT
J: TRBJ2-7; size: -; V: TRBV28; D: -; CDR3: CASSLLQSYEQYF; DNA: TGTGCCAGCAGTTTGCTTCAGTCCTACGAGCAGTACTTC
J: TRBJ2-2; size: -; V: TRBV4-1; D: -; CDR3: CASSQDRTHTGELFF; DNA: TGCGCCAGCAGCCAAGATCGGACGCACACCGGGGAGCTGTTTTTT
J: TRBJ1-1; size: -; V: TRBV4-1; D: -; CDR3: CASMGPGTEAFF; DNA: TGCGCCAGCATGGGGCCTGGTACTGAAGCTTTCTTT
J: TRBJ2-7; size: -; V: TRBV19; D: TRBD1; CDR3: CASSIGTGVFYEQYF; DNA: TGTGCCAGTAGTATAGGGACAGGGGTGTTCTACGAGCAGTACTTC
J: TRBJ2-7; size: -; V: TRBV18; D: TRBD1; CDR3: CASSSGQGEFFYEQYF; DNA: TGTGCCAGCTCATCCGGACAGGGGGAGTTTTTTTACGAGCAGTACTTC
J: TRBJ1-6; size: -; V: TRBV28; D: TRBD1; CDR3: CASSTRTGRSYNSPLHF; DNA: TGTGCCAGCAGTACCCGGACAGGGCGCTCCTATAATTCACCCCTCCACTTT
J: TRBJ2-7; size: -; V: TRBV9; D: TRBD2; CDR3: CASSVGLAAYEQYF; DNA: TGTGCCAGCAGCGTAGGACTAGCTGCCTACGAGCAGTACTTC